This T cell receptor (beta chain) was captured in a study of T-cell memory formation after mild COVID-19. This clonotype showed up just a few times. TCRdb reanalysed the 5' RACE reads using MiXCR and keeps one entry per CDR3 protein. This sample has approximately 350,000 distinct CDR3 sequences; 28% occur once, and the top ten carry 13%. CDR1 is MGHDK, CDR2 SYGVNS, per germline. The CDR3 has 12 amino acids. Trimming cost V 4 bases and J 7 bases, with 10 bases left between them. The receptor's source is an adult woman who had mild COVID-19 (a few samples of this study predate the infection). Cell type and time point are not known. V gene TRBV25-1 combines with J gene TRBJ1-1; D gene uncertain. Sequencing was done on a sample of PBMCs or a T cell subset sorted from them (not recorded which). The CDR3 protein is CASSGTQSEAFF. The DNA of the CDR3 is TGTGCCAGCAGTGGAACTCAGAGTGAAGCTTTCTTT.